The 20 T cell receptor beta chains below all came from one sample that was sequenced in a study of T cell responses to AZD1222 COVID-19 vaccine. Using immunoSEQ multiplex PCR, the repertoire was profiled, and TCRdb retains in-frame clones only, with some absent. The profile covers around 100,000 clones, with around 90% appearing a single time and 4% to 6% taken by the ten largest. The sequencing used peripheral blood, collected on day 0 of AZD1222 vaccination. The origin of the receptors is an adult in good health.

V and J are TRBV2 and TRBJ2-2, with TRBD1 identical over 7 bases. Trimming cost V 7 bases and J 0 bases; bases outside gene matches: 5. CDR3 length: 15 amino acids. The V gene's germline CDR1 is SNHLY and CDR2 FYNNEI. CDR3 nucleotide sequence: TGTGCCAGCAATCCTGACAGGGCGAACACCGGGGAGCTGTTTTTT. Translated: CASNPDRANTGELFF.

J is TRBJ1-4 and V is TRBV27; D uncertain. The CDR3 has 14 amino acids. CDR1 MNHEY and CDR2 SMNVEV come from the germline V gene (reference sequence). The ends were cut back, 3 bases at V and 8 bases at J, with 13 bases in the middle. The CDR3 DNA is TGTGCCAGCAGTTTTGGTCAGGACGACGAAAAACTGTTTTTT. As protein: CASSFGQDDEKLFF.

This clone was counted between two and nine times. The V gene is TRBV4-3, the J gene TRBJ2-3; D is possibly TRBD2 (7 bases). The CDR3 totals 15 residues. Trimming removed 4 bases at V and 4 bases at J, with 15 bases between. Germline values: CDR1 LGHNA, CDR2 YSLEER. Written as DNA, the CDR3 is TGCGCCAGCAGCCCCAGGGAGGGGGGCCCAGATACGCAGTATTTT. Its translation: CASSPREGGPDTQYF.

This chain connects TRBV6-5 to TRBJ1-3; D remains unclear. V was cut by 5 bases and J by 4 bases, with 12 bases left in between. The CDR3 length is 14 residues. CDR1 MNHEY and CDR2 SVGAGI come from the germline V gene. The CDR3 protein is CASSRPPPGNTIYF. The CDR3 coding sequence is TGTGCCAGCAGTCGCCCCCCGCCGGGAAACACCATATATTTT.

The rearrangement links TRBV5-1 to TRBJ2-5, with 10 bases aligning to TRBD2. Germline assignment: CDR1 SGHRS and CDR2 YFSETQ. The CDR3 length is 19 residues. The V gene end was trimmed by 3 bases and the J gene end by 4 bases; junction bases not matched to a gene: 18. CDR3: CASSSHPSGGSLLGETQYF. CDR3 in DNA: TGCGCCAGCAGCTCACACCCTAGCGGGGGCTCTCTCTTGGGAGAGACCCAGTACTTC. Drawing the rest from reference TRBV5-1 and TRBJ2-5, the complete variable domain is KAGVTQTPRYLIKTRGQQVTLSCSPISGHRSVSWYQQTPGQGLQFLFEYFSETQRNKGNFPGRFSGRQFSNSRSEMNVSTLELGDSALYLCASSSHPSGGSLLGETQYFGPGTRLLVL.

This clone has just a few counts. This chain uses TRBV5-4 with TRBJ1-2; weak D call: TRBD1 (6 bases). Trimming stripped 2 bases from V and 2 bases from J, with 7 bases between. The CDR3 is made up of 13 amino acids. Germline V CDR1 and CDR2: SGHNT, YYREEE (reference sequence). The CDR3 spells CASSFQGNYGYTF. Written as DNA, the CDR3 is TGTGCCAGCAGCTTCCAGGGGAACTATGGCTACACCTTC. Supplemented by reference TRBV5-4 and TRBJ1-2, the full variable domain reads ETGVTQSPTHLIKTRGQQVTLRCSSQSGHNTVSWYQQALGQGPQFIFQYYREEENGRGNFPPRFSGLQFPNYSSELNVNALELDDSALYLCASSFQGNYGYTFGSGTRLTVV.

The chain is built from TRBV3-1 (or the pseudogene TRBV3-2) and TRBJ2-1, with a possible D match to TRBD1 (6 bases). CDR3 length equals 16 residues. V shed 3 bases and J shed 4 bases, with 16 bases lying between them. Germline V gene sequence: CDR1 LGHDT, CDR2 YNNKEL (reference sequence). The chain's CDR3 is CASSQMTGGFYNEQFF. The CDR3, as DNA: TGTGCCAGCAGCCAGATGACAGGCGGATTTTACAATGAGCAGTTCTTC.

The chain employs TRBV27 and TRBJ2-1; D is possibly TRBD2 (5 bases). Trimming pared 9 bases from V and 6 bases from J, leaving 18 bases between. There are 14 residues in the CDR3. Germline assignment: CDR1 MNHEY and CDR2 SMNVEV (reference sequence). The CDR3 loop is CASSSIHSVNEQFF. CDR3 DNA sequence: TGTGCCAGTTCCTCGATTCATAGCGTCAATGAGCAGTTCTTC.

The rearrangement uses TRBV30 and TRBJ2-3; TRBD2 matches at 13 bases. CDR1 and CDR2 from the germline V gene are GTSNPN and SVGIG (reference sequence). V lost 5 bases to trimming and J lost 6 bases; unmatched junction nucleotides: 8. The CDR3 extends over 15 amino acids. CDR3 nucleotide sequence: TGTGCCTGGCGCGGACTAGCGGGGGCCTCGGATACGCAGTATTTT. Translated: CAWRGLAGASDTQYF.

The rearrangement uses TRBV7-8 and TRBJ2-5; D is unclear. Germline lookup yields CDR1 SGHVS and CDR2 FQNEAQ. Between the trimmed V and J ends, which lost 4 bases and 5 bases, there was a span of 11 bases. CDR3 length equals 13 residues. CDR3 bases: TGTGCCAGCAGCTCTCTAGTTTGGGAGACCCAGTACTTC. The encoded protein is CASSSLVWETQYF.

The chain combines TRBV7-9 with TRBJ2-5; 7 bases match TRBD1. CDR1 is SEHNR, CDR2 FQNEAQ, per germline (reference sequence). CDR3 size: 15 residues. The junction had 7 bases not matched to a gene; V was cut back by 2 bases and J by 4 bases. CDR3 in DNA: TGTGCCAGCAGCTTATTTTCGGGACAGTCAGAGACCCAGTACTTC. Encoded protein: CASSLFSGQSETQYF.

This chain links TRBV30 with TRBJ1-5, with 10 positions matching TRBD1. V was clipped by 5 bases and J by 2 bases; unmatched bases: 6. The germline gives CDR1 GTSNPN, CDR2 SVGIG (reference sequence). This CDR3 is built from 15 residues. The CDR3, as DNA: TGTGCCTGGCTCGACAGGGGGCAGGGCAATCAGCCCCAGCATTTT. Its protein is CAWLDRGQGNQPQHF.

The chain recombines TRBV24-1 with TRBJ2-1; no firm D call. The V gene's germline CDR1 is KGHDR and CDR2 SFDVKD. The V gene lost 1 base and the J gene lost 7 bases, with 22 bases spanning the gap. The CDR3 loop spans 18 amino acids. CDR3: CATSDFPVPARLTNEQFF. CDR3 DNA: TGTGCCACCAGTGATTTTCCTGTCCCCGCGCGCCTTACGAATGAGCAGTTCTTC.

The chain has TRBV4-1 and TRBJ1-1, with unresolved D. CDR1 is MGHRA and CDR2 is YSYEKL in the germline V gene. The CDR3 is 16 amino acids. V was cut by 1 base and J by 1 base, with 13 bases left in between. CDR3 amino acids: CASSQGGRPANTEAFF. The CDR3 DNA sequence: TGCGCCAGCAGCCAAGGAGGCAGGCCGGCGAACACTGAAGCTTTCTTT.

J is TRBJ2-2 and V is TRBV5-6; D is possibly TRBD2 (6 bases). This CDR3 region has 13 residues. V lost 2 bases, J lost 6 bases, and 8 bases lay in between. CDR1 SGHDT and CDR2 YYEEEE come from the germline V gene. CDR3 in DNA: TGTGCCAGCAGCTTTGGAGGGGCCGGGGAGCTGTTTTTT. Protein sequence: CASSFGGAGELFF.

This clone has more than one count but fewer than ten. The V gene is TRBV29-1, the J gene TRBJ2-7; TRBD2 matches at 7 bases. Germline-derived CDR1 and CDR2 are SQVTM and ANQGSEA. The CDR3 covers 14 residues. V was pared by 5 bases and J by 0 bases, with 7 bases of the junction left unmatched. CDR3 in amino acids: CSVFQAGPSYEQYF. DNA of the CDR3: TGCAGCGTTTTCCAAGCGGGGCCCTCCTACGAGCAGTACTTC.

This clone was counted once. The rearrangement links TRBV27 to TRBJ1-2; a weak D match, TRBD1 (6 bases). Germline assignment: CDR1 MNHEY and CDR2 SMNVEV (reference sequence). The CDR3 length is 13 residues. Trimming shortened V by 8 bases and J by 8 bases, and 18 bases separated the two germline ends. CDR3: CASGTAGAGGYTF. The CDR3 DNA sequence: TGTGCCAGCGGCACTGCGGGGGCTGGCGGCTACACCTTC.

The chain links TRBV6-5 to TRBJ2-3; 15 nucleotides match TRBD2. Germline-derived CDR1 and CDR2 are MNHEY and SVGAGI. The CDR3 runs 15 residues. The trim removed 8 bases at V and 4 bases at J, leaving 4 bases unmatched. Here the CDR3 DNA reads TGTGCCAGCTTGAGGACTAGCGGGGGGGCAGATACGCAGTATTTT. This encodes CASLRTSGGADTQYF.

This chain's CDR3 is CASGLTPSYEQYF. DNA of the CDR3: TGTGCTAGTGGTTTAACCCCCTCCTACGAGCAGTACTTC. The chain links TRBV12-5 to TRBJ2-7; no clear D gene. The CDR3 sequence is 13 residues long. Germline CDR1 is LGHNT and CDR2 is FRNRAP. V was shortened by 3 bases and J by 0 bases, with 6 bases between the two germline ends.

The chain is built from TRBV7-9 and TRBJ2-7; 10 nucleotides agree with TRBD1. This CDR3 spans 14 amino acids. Germline CDR1 reads SEHNR; CDR2 reads FQNEAQ (reference sequence). Unmatched junction bases numbered 5, after V lost 5 bases and J lost 4 bases. This chain's CDR3 is CASSLGQGRYEQYF. CDR3 bases: TGTGCCAGCAGCCTGGGACAGGGGAGGTACGAGCAGTACTTC.